This T cell receptor (beta chain) was recovered during a study of cytomegalovirus exposure and HLA in healthy donors. Study-level findings and limits: Published work reported that the classifier diagnosed cytomegalovirus status with high specificity and sensitivity. Across donors, most TCRs were seen rarely, yet some public ones were widespread.

In regard to this clone: The antigen is unknown.

The table came from immunoSEQ multiplex PCR; TCRdb's copy has only in-frame clones and leaves some out. Among 90,000 or so clones listed, 85% were seen once. The CDR3 runs to 15 residues. CDR1 and CDR2 (germline): SGHTA, FQGNSA. Trimming shortened V by 4 bases and J by 0 bases, and 10 bases separated the two germline ends. It was the roughly 110-subject validation cohort, separate from the approximately 670-subject first cohort, to which the donors belonged. V is TRBV7-2 and J is TRBJ2-1, with D uncertain. The source of this sequence is a man aged 18 to 30 in good health and CMV-seropositive. The sequencing sample was made of PBMCs. Here the CDR3 DNA reads TGTGCCAGCAGCTCGAAGAAGCGCTCCTACAATGAGCAGTTCTTC. Its translation is CASSSKKRSYNEQFF.